These 21 T cell receptor beta chains were all obtained from the same sample, sequenced in a study of T cell repertoires in cytomegalovirus infection. TCRdb redid the calling of the reads with MiXCR, one entry per CDR3 protein. The sample records some 300,000 distinct CDR3 sequences, roughly a tenth being singletons. Sequenced sample: PBMCs. The receptors stem from a human donor in good health (CMV status not recorded). Some clones in this sample may be carry-over from other donors' samples.

The sample holds one count of this clonotype. With a much larger clone just one base away, this may be a read error. J is TRBJ2-5 and V is TRBV7-2; D unresolved. The germline CDR1 and CDR2 sequences are SGHTA and FQGNSA. Trimming removed 3 bases from V and 9 bases from J, with 11 bases in between. CDR3 length: 12 residues. CDR3 protein: CASSLNTLAQYF. The CDR3 nucleotides read TGTGCCAGCAGCTTGAACACCCTCGCCCAGTACTTC.

In regard to this clonotype: Without the conserved terminal phenylalanine or tryptophan, this CDR3 likely stems from a read error. The chain uses TRBV28 and TRBJ2-5; D is unclear. The CDR3 has 14 residues. V lost 6 bases to trimming and J lost 5 bases, with 16 bases between them. Germline CDR1 reads MDHEN; CDR2 reads SYDVKM. The CDR3 reads CASRLTTRTETQYS. The CDR3 DNA reads as TGTGCCAGCAGACTTACGACTCGTACGGAGACCCAGTACTCC.

This clonotype has at least ten counts. The chain joins TRBV5-6 to TRBJ2-7, with TRBD1 matching 10 bases. V shed 0 bases and J 4 bases; nucleotides not matched to a gene: 4. Germline CDR1 reads SGHDT; CDR2 reads YYEEEE. This CDR3 is 15 amino acids long. The CDR3 bases are TGTGCCAGCAGCTTGGGACAGGGGGCGACGTACGAGCAGTACTTC. It is translated as CASSLGQGATYEQYF.

Ten or more counts support this clonotype. The J gene is TRBJ1-5, the V gene TRBV20-1; D ambiguous. The CDR3 is 15 residues long. V was trimmed by 4 bases and J by 0 bases, leaving 13 bases between them. CDR1 is DFQATT and CDR2 is SNEGSKA in the germline V gene (reference sequence). The CDR3 DNA reads as TGCAGTGCTAACAATGCTCTTAATAGCAATCAGCCCCAGCATTTT. It yields the protein CSANNALNSNQPQHF.

This clonotype showed up many times. The rearrangement joins TRBV6-2 or TRBV6-3 to TRBJ2-2, with TRBD2 as a possible D gene (5 bases). Trimming removed 3 bases at V and 4 bases at J, with 12 bases between. The CDR3 covers 15 residues. Germline loops: CDR1 MNHEY, CDR2 SVGEGT. CDR3 protein: CASSYEGGRTGELFF. The CDR3 nucleotides are TGTGCCAGCAGTTATGAGGGTGGACGCACCGGGGAGCTGTTTTTT.

This clonotype was counted at least ten times. CDR3 protein: CASSPPGGGEGKLFF. CDR3 bases: TGTGCCAGCAGCCCCCCCGGGGGAGGGGAGGGAAAACTGTTTTTT. The V gene is TRBV7-8, the J gene TRBJ1-4; TRBD1 is a possible D gene (5 bases). Germline values: CDR1 SGHVS, CDR2 FQNEAQ. V was shortened by 5 bases and J by 10 bases, with 20 bases between the two germline ends. The CDR3 sequence is 15 residues long.

This clonotype was recorded at least ten times. This chain connects TRBV10-3 to TRBJ1-2, with TRBD1 identical over 7 bases. The germline CDR1 and CDR2 sequences are ENHRY and SYGVKD. The CDR3 loop spans 15 amino acids. With 6 bases clipped from V and 4 bases from J, the junction kept 11 bases outside the gene matches. The CDR3 sequence: CAIRASSQGLYGYTF. The CDR3 nucleotides are TGTGCCATCAGGGCTTCCTCACAGGGGCTCTATGGCTACACCTTC.

This clonotype was detected many times. The chain joins TRBV7-9 to TRBJ1-1; no clear D. Trimming cost V 3 bases and J 0 bases, with 5 bases left between them. The CDR3 is 13 amino acids. Germline V CDR1 and CDR2: SEHNR, FQNEAQ (reference sequence). The CDR3: CASSFLMNTEAFF. The CDR3 bases are TGTGCCAGCAGCTTCTTAATGAACACTGAAGCTTTCTTT.

This clonotype was recorded at least ten times. CDR3 protein: CASSSDSYQETQYF. CDR3 DNA sequence: TGTGCCAGCAGCTCAGACAGTTACCAAGAGACCCAGTACTTC. The chain recombines TRBV11-2 with TRBJ2-5; perhaps TRBD1 as D (5 bases). The CDR3 is 14 residues long. CDR1 and CDR2 from the germline V gene are SGHAT and FQNNGV. Deletions cut 4 bases from V and 0 bases from J, with 9 bases between. The full variable domain, with the rest looked up from reference TRBV11-2 and TRBJ2-5, is EAGVAQSPRYKIIEKRQSVAFWCNPISGHATLYWYQQILGQGPKLLIQFQNNGVVDDSQLPKDRFSAERLKGVDSTLKIQPAKLEDSAVYLCASSSDSYQETQYFGPGTRLLVL.

Ten or more counts support this clonotype. J is TRBJ1-6 and V is TRBV4-3; TRBD1 agrees at 8 bases. V was pared by 0 bases and J by 4 bases, with 2 bases of the junction left unmatched. The V gene's germline CDR1 is LGHNA and CDR2 YSLEER. The CDR3 has 16 amino acids. CDR3 bases: TGCGCCAGCAGCCAAGATGGACAGGGTTATAATTCACCCCTCCACTTT. This translates into CASSQDGQGYNSPLHF.

There are many counts of this clonotype. The CDR3 is CASRKQGGSSGANVLTF. The CDR3, as DNA: TGTGCCAGCAGGAAGCAGGGGGGATCTTCTGGGGCCAACGTCCTGACTTTC. The J gene is TRBJ2-6, the V gene TRBV6-2 or TRBV6-3, with TRBD1 as a possible D gene (7 bases). The CDR3 contains 17 residues. V shed 6 bases and J shed 1 base, with 16 bases lying between them. Germline-derived CDR1 and CDR2 are MNHEY and SVGEGT.

This clonotype was seen only a few times. The chain uses TRBV19 and TRBJ2-7; D is undetermined. Germline lookup yields CDR1 LNHDA and CDR2 SQIVND (reference sequence). V lost 9 bases to trimming and J lost 4 bases, with 16 bases between them. The CDR3 runs to 13 residues. DNA of the CDR3: TGTGCCAGCGCTCCGGATAATACTTACGAGCAGTACGTC. Encoded protein: CASAPDNTYEQYV.

This sequence joins TRBV10-3 and TRBJ2-1, with a tentative D call TRBD1 (6 bases). Germline CDR1 ENHRY, CDR2 SYGVKD. The CDR3 spans 13 residues. Trimming left V 6 bases short and J 6 bases short, with 12 bases between. This CDR3 is CAIRGDTSNEQFF. The CDR3 coding sequence is TGTGCCATCAGAGGGGACACAAGCAATGAGCAGTTCTTC.

In this sample, this clonotype turned up many times. This chain uses TRBV7-8 with TRBJ1-1; weak D call: TRBD1 (5 bases). CDR1 is SGHVS, CDR2 FQNEAQ, per germline. The V end was cut by 5 bases, the J end by 7 bases, with 17 bases between. The CDR3 has 14 amino acids. Here the CDR3 reads CASSPRRGMDEAFF. CDR3 nucleotides: TGTGCCAGCAGCCCGCGGAGGGGTATGGATGAAGCTTTCTTT.

This clonotype is a singleton in its sample. Germline and junction disagree at one end, which may indicate a read error. The chain couples TRBV29-1 to TRBJ1-2, with a possible D match to TRBD1 (5 bases). Germline V lookup: CDR1 SQVTM, CDR2 ANQGSEA. The CDR3 sequence is 15 residues long. CDR3 sequence reads: CSAGVLGAKNYVYTF. CDR3 DNA: TGCAGCGCAGGAGTGTTAGGGGCGAAGAACTATGTCTACACCTTC. The whole variable domain, filled in from reference TRBV29-1 and TRBJ1-2, reads SAVISQKPSRDICQRGTSLTIQCQVDSQVTMMFWYRQQPGQSLTLIATANQGSEATYESGFVIDKFPISRPNLTFSTLTVSNMSPEDSSIYLCSAGVLGAKNYVYTFGSGTRLTVV.

The chain employs TRBV29-1 and TRBJ2-3; 11 bases agree with TRBD1. Germline values: CDR1 SQVTM, CDR2 ANQGSEA. This CDR3 spans 15 amino acids. The V segment lost 0 bases and the J segment 4 bases; nucleotides outside the gene matches: 3. The CDR3 nucleotides read TGCAGCGTTGAAGATCAGGACAGGGGGCCAGATACGCAGTATTTT. Its translation is CSVEDQDRGPDTQYF.

This clonotype has a count of ten or more. This chain uses TRBV7-2 with TRBJ1-1, with 8 bases identical to TRBD1. J was trimmed by 2 bases and V by 5 bases; bases with no gene match: 4. The CDR3 has 14 residues. CDR1 and CDR2 from the germline V gene are SGHTA and FQGNSA. In DNA form, the CDR3 reads TGTGCCAGCAGCGACAGGGGCTCCAACACTGAAGCTTTCTTT. This sequence encodes CASSDRGSNTEAFF.

The sample holds many counts of this clonotype. This rearrangement joins TRBV6-1 to TRBJ2-7; tentative D call: TRBD1 (6 bases). V lost 6 bases, J lost 7 bases, and 19 bases lay in between. The CDR3 length is 14 residues. Germline CDR1 and CDR2: MNHNS and SASEGT. CDR3 DNA sequence: TGTGCCAGCAGGCCCGGGACATCGCCGAAGGAGCAGTACGTC. Translation: CASRPGTSPKEQYV.

This clonotype was observed at least ten times. The chain carries TRBV27 and TRBJ2-1; maybe TRBD1 (5 bases). CDR1 MNHEY and CDR2 SMNVEV come from the germline V gene (reference sequence). Trimming left V 3 bases short and J 0 bases short, with 6 bases between. CDR3 length equals 14 residues. The chain's CDR3 is CASSFDSSYNEQFF. CDR3 DNA: TGTGCCAGCAGTTTTGACAGCTCCTACAATGAGCAGTTCTTC.

There are many counts of this clonotype. The chain recombines TRBV7-9 with TRBJ1-1, with 8 bases lining up with TRBD1. Germline trimming cut 5 bases from V and 6 bases from J; bases unmatched to any gene: 11. Per germline, CDR1 SEHNR and CDR2 FQNEAQ (reference sequence). This CDR3 contains 15 residues. CDR3 in amino acids: CASSGRGQIVAEAFF. CDR3 nucleotides: TGTGCCAGCAGCGGCAGGGGGCAGATAGTAGCTGAAGCTTTCTTT.

This clonotype was counted at least ten times. The chain has TRBV25-1 and TRBJ2-3, with D perhaps TRBD1 or TRBD2 (5 bases each). Trimming cost V 2 bases and J 14 bases, with 14 bases left between them. The germline V gene has CDR1 MGHDK and CDR2 SYGVNS. The CDR3 runs to 12 residues. The CDR3 reads CASSELAGSRYF. CDR3 in DNA: TGTGCCAGCAGTGAACTAGCAGGGAGTCGGTATTTT.